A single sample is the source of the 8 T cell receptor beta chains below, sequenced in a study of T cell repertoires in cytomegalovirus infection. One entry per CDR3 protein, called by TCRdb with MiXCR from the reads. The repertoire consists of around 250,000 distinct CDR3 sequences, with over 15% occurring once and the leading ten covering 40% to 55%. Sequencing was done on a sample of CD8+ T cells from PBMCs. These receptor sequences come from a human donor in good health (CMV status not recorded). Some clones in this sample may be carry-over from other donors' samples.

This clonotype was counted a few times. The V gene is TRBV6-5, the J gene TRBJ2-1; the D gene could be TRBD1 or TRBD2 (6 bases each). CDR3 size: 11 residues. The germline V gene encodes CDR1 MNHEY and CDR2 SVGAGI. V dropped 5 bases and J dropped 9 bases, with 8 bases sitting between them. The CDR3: CASSRGPEQFF. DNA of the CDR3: TGTGCCAGCAGTCGGGGGCCTGAGCAGTTCTTC.

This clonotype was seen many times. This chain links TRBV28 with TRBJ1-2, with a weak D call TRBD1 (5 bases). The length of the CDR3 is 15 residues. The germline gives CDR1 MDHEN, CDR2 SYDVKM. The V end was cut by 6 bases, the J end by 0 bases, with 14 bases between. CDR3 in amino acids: CASSSVRTTNYGYTF. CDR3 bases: TGTGCCAGCAGCTCGGTGAGGACAACTAACTATGGCTACACCTTC.

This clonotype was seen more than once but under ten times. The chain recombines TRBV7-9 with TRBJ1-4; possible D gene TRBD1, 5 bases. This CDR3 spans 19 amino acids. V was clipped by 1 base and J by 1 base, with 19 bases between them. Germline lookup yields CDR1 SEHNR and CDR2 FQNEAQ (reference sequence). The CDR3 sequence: CASSLGIPGWMVTNEKLFF. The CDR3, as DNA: TGTGCCAGCAGCTTAGGCATTCCAGGGTGGATGGTAACTAATGAAAAACTGTTTTTT.

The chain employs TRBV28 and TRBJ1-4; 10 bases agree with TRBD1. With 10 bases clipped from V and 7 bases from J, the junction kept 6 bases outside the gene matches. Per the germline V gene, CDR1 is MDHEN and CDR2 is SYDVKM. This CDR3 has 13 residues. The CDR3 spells CATEDRGLEKLFF. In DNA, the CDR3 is TGTGCCACTGAAGACAGGGGGCTTGAAAAACTGTTTTTT.

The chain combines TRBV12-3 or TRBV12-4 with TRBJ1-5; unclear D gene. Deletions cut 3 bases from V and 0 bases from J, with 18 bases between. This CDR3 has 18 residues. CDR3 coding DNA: TGTGCCAGCAGTTTCGATCGCGTTATCCATCTTAGCAATCAGCCCCAGCATTTT. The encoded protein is CASSFDRVIHLSNQPQHF.

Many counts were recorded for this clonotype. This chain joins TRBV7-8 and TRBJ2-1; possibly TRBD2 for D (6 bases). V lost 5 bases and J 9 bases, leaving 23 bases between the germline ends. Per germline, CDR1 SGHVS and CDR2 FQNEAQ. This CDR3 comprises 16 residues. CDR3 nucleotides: TGTGCCAGCAGCAACCTCGGAGGGGACCTCCTTTCTGAGCAGTTCTTC. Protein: CASSNLGGDLLSEQFF.

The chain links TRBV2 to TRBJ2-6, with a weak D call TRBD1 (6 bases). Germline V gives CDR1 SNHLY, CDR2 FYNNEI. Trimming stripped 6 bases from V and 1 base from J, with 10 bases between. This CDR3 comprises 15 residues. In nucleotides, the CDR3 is TGTGCCAGCAGGGGTACAGGGTCTGGGGCCAACGTCCTGACTTTC. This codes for CASRGTGSGANVLTF.

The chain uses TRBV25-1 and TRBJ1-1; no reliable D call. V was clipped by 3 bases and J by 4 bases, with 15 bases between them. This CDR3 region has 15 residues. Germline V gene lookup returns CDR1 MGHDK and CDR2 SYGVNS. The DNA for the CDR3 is TGTGCCAGCAGTGACCAAAAGGACGAGATCACTGAAGCTTTCTTT. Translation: CASSDQKDEITEAFF.